Presented here are 7 T cell receptor beta chains from one specimen sequenced in a study of post-analysis software for immune sequencing data. Study-wide results and limits: Controls showed lower frequencies than patients for five or six TRBV segments, and TRBV5-6, TRBV5-1 and TRBV20-1 were among these.

Their antigen targets remain unknown. Prepared TCR beta cDNA libraries contained unique molecular identifiers. One entry per CDR3 protein, called by TCRdb with MiXCR from the PCR reads. The sample holds about 460,000 distinct CDR3 sequences; roughly 45% are singletons and the top ten take about 12%. The source material was blood. These receptors came from a girl aged 10-17 years with multiple sclerosis.

A single count supports this clonotype. The conserved final phenylalanine or tryptophan is absent from the CDR3, which likely points to a read error. This sequence joins TRBV5-1 and TRBJ1-2, with D perhaps matching TRBD1 (5 bases). Trimming shortened V by 3 bases and J by 0 bases, and 9 bases separated the two germline ends. The CDR3 runs 14 residues. The germline CDR1 and CDR2 sequences are SGHRS and YFSETQ. CDR3: CASSSGPANYGYTL. The CDR3 DNA is TGCGCCAGCAGCTCGGGACCAGCTAACTATGGCTACACCTTA.

V is TRBV7-8 and J is TRBJ2-5; possible D gene TRBD2, 7 bases. The CDR3 is 16 amino acids. Germline V gene lookup returns CDR1 SGHVS and CDR2 FQNEAQ. Trimming took 4 bases from V and 1 from J, leaving 16 bases between them. Here the CDR3 DNA reads TGTGCCAGCAGCTCCCCCCGGGGGGCCATCCAAGAGACCCAGTACTTC. The encoded protein is CASSSPRGAIQETQYF.

The chain couples TRBV12-3 or TRBV12-4 to TRBJ2-3; 10 bases align to TRBD2. The J segment lost 2 bases and the V segment lost 5 bases, leaving 7 bases of the junction unmatched. The CDR3 extends over 16 amino acids. CDR3 residues: CASSATLAGTTDTQYF. In DNA form, the CDR3 reads TGTGCCAGCAGTGCCACACTAGCGGGGACCACAGATACGCAGTATTTT.

Concerning this clonotype: A junction end diverges from the germline sequence, so it may reflect a read error. The rearrangement uses TRBV7-2 and TRBJ2-7; TRBD1 matches at 7 bases. This CDR3 has 15 residues. In germline, CDR1 is SGHTA, CDR2 FQGNSA. The CDR3 protein is CACSLAPDREYEQYF. CDR3 coding DNA: TGTGCCTGCAGCTTAGCCCCCGACAGGGAGTACGAGCAGTACTTC.

The sample holds a few counts of this clonotype. The chain couples TRBV20-1 to TRBJ2-5, with TRBD2 matching over 7 bases. Germline trimming cut 0 bases from V and 4 bases from J; bases unmatched to any gene: 8. This CDR3 spans 15 amino acids. Germline values: CDR1 DFQATT, CDR2 SNEGSKA (reference sequence). The CDR3 is CSARDGGSAGETQYF. The DNA of the CDR3 is TGCAGTGCTAGAGATGGCGGGAGTGCGGGAGAGACCCAGTACTTC.

This clonotype was seen more than once but under ten times. The chain uses TRBV6-6 and TRBJ2-5, with 7 bases lining up with TRBD1. The CDR3 contains 16 residues. The ends lost 0 bases at V and 4 bases at J; junction bases unmatched: 8. Germline loops: CDR1 MNHNY, CDR2 SVGAGI (reference sequence). CDR3 sequence (DNA): TGTGCCAGCAGTTACTCCGGACAAGGGGGCGTAGAGACCCAGTACTTC. It is translated as CASSYSGQGGVETQYF.

The chain is built from TRBV29-1 and TRBJ2-7, with 10 bases that match TRBD2. V shed 1 base, J shed 0 bases, and the junction held 3 bases outside the gene matches. The CDR3 has 15 residues. The germline gives CDR1 SQVTM, CDR2 ANQGSEA. CDR3 protein: CSVEGTSGSSYEQYF. In nucleotides, the CDR3 is TGCAGCGTTGAAGGGACTAGCGGTTCCTCCTACGAGCAGTACTTC.